This paragraph reports one TCR beta chain. The data were obtained in a study of blood T cell repertoires in COVID-19. Study processing details: Reference gene primer amplification in the assay estimated nucleated cell counts. The assay was immunoSEQ multiplex PCR, and TCRdb's table has in-frame clones only and misses some. D and trimming were read from the DNA, whereas the V and J calls and clone size are those reported in that table. The sample records about 100,000 clones, approximately 89% being singletons. Germline loops: CDR1 SEHNR, CDR2 FQNEAQ (reference sequence). V lost 5 bases and J 2 bases, leaving 13 bases between the germline ends. This CDR3 comprises 15 residues.

The chain employs TRBV7-9 and TRBJ1-5, with D uncertain. Sequenced material: peripheral blood. The receptor was derived from a man at least 80 years old with acute or convalescent COVID-19. The DNA for the CDR3 is TGTGCCAGCAGCCCGGGATACCGGGGCAATCAGCCCCAGCATTTT. It encodes CASSPGYRGNQPQHF.